The 13 T cell receptor beta chains presented below share a single source sample, sequenced in a study of response to subunit inactivated influenza vaccine. TCRdb processed the RT-PCR reads anew with MiXCR; each CDR3 protein has one entry. The data show approximately 520,000 distinct CDR3 sequences, approximately 24% seen once. The specimen comprised CD4+ T cells sorted from PBMCs, sampled more than 4 days after vaccination. The source is a man over 45 who received an inactivated influenza vaccine.

This chain connects TRBV6-2 or TRBV6-3 to TRBJ2-2; perhaps D is TRBD1 or TRBD2 (5 bases each). V was shortened by 6 bases and J by 0 bases, with 11 bases between the two germline ends. The CDR3 is 15 amino acids. Germline lookup yields CDR1 MNHEY and CDR2 SVGEGT. In DNA, the CDR3 is TGTGCCAGCAGACGAGGGACGGCGAACACCGGGGAGCTGTTTTTT. Translation gives CASRRGTANTGELFF.

The V call is TRBV7-2, the J call TRBJ1-4, with 10 bases identical to TRBD1. Trimming took 1 base from V and 3 from J; bases not matched to a gene: 5. Per germline, CDR1 SGHTA and CDR2 FQGNSA. The CDR3 contains 17 residues. The CDR3 protein is CASSLGGQGLSNEKLFF. The CDR3 nucleotides are TGTGCCAGCAGCTTAGGGGGACAGGGGCTATCTAATGAAAAACTGTTTTTT.

In this sample, this clonotype turned up a few times. The V and J genes are TRBV5-1 and TRBJ2-1, with 7 bases identical to TRBD2. V trimming: 0 bases; J trimming: 4 bases; junction bases outside the gene matches: 4. The CDR3 has 15 amino acids. Germline CDR1 is SGHRS and CDR2 is YFSETQ. CDR3 protein: CASSLARGDYNEQFF. In nucleotides, the CDR3 is TGCGCCAGCAGCTTGGCCCGGGGGGATTACAATGAGCAGTTCTTC.

This clonotype occurred a few times. The rearrangement joins TRBV20-1 to TRBJ2-5; D gene unclear. The CDR3 consists of 13 residues. The germline CDR1 and CDR2 sequences are DFQATT and SNEGSKA (reference sequence). The V gene lost 3 bases and the J gene lost 9 bases, with 17 bases spanning the gap. CDR3 sequence: CSARSDVQGAQYF. The CDR3 DNA sequence: TGCAGTGCTAGGTCTGACGTCCAAGGAGCCCAGTACTTC.

The V call is TRBV20-1, the J call TRBJ2-7; D is tentatively TRBD1 or TRBD2 (6 bases each). Trimming cost V 3 bases and J 6 bases, with 18 bases left between them. The CDR3 sequence is 14 residues long. Looked up from germline, CDR1 is DFQATT and CDR2 is SNEGSKA (reference sequence). CDR3 sequence: CSARKRQEGSEQYF. The CDR3 coding sequence is TGCAGTGCTAGGAAACGACAGGAGGGCTCCGAGCAGTACTTC.

This clonotype was picked up a small number of times. The V call is TRBV24-1, the J call TRBJ1-5, with a weak D call TRBD1 (6 bases). The CDR3 covers 17 residues. V gave up 8 bases and J gave up 5 bases, with 24 bases separating them. Germline lookup yields CDR1 KGHDR and CDR2 SFDVKD. The CDR3 DNA is TGTGCCACCAATCGGAACCCCGGGGGCAGGGGAGATCAGCCCCAGCATTTT. Amino acid sequence: CATNRNPGGRGDQPQHF.

The V and J genes are TRBV7-2 and TRBJ1-2, with 7 bases aligning to TRBD1. This CDR3 has 14 amino acids. CDR1 is SGHTA, CDR2 FQGNSA, per germline. V shed 5 bases, J shed 5 bases, and the junction held 8 bases outside the gene matches. The CDR3 protein is CASSATTGLYGYTF. As DNA, the CDR3 is TGTGCCAGCAGCGCCACGACAGGGCTGTATGGCTACACCTTC.

This clonotype showed up just a few times. The chain uses TRBV20-1 and TRBJ2-1; 13 nucleotides line up with TRBD2. The germline CDR1 and CDR2 sequences are DFQATT and SNEGSKA (reference sequence). V trimming: 7 bases; J trimming: 8 bases; junction bases outside the gene matches: 5. This CDR3 has 13 residues. As DNA, the CDR3 is TGCAGTGACCGGACTAGCGGGAGCTATGAGCAGTTCTTC. As protein: CSDRTSGSYEQFF.

The V gene is TRBV7-2, the J gene TRBJ2-7; 7 bases are a match to TRBD2. Germline V gene sequence: CDR1 SGHTA, CDR2 FQGNSA. Trimming cost V 6 bases and J 2 bases; bases outside gene matches: 10. The CDR3 loop spans 15 amino acids. CDR3 sequence reads: CASSNQAGRAYEQYF. The CDR3 nucleotides are TGTGCCAGCAGTAACCAGGCAGGGAGGGCCTACGAGCAGTACTTC.

This chain links TRBV28 with TRBJ1-4, with no clear D. V was trimmed by 2 bases and J by 0 bases, leaving 10 bases between them. The CDR3 runs 16 residues. Germline CDR1 reads MDHEN; CDR2 reads SYDVKM. The DNA for the CDR3 is TGTGCCAGCAGTTTAAACGGGCCCTCAACTAATGAAAAACTGTTTTTT. Translation: CASSLNGPSTNEKLFF.

This clonotype was observed at least ten times. The chain uses TRBV12-3 or TRBV12-4 and TRBJ2-7; 8 bases map to TRBD2. V lost 5 bases and J lost 1; bases outside the gene matches: 4. This CDR3 comprises 14 residues. The CDR3 region is CASSKRGLSYEQYF. CDR3 nucleotides: TGTGCCAGCAGTAAGCGGGGGCTTTCCTACGAGCAGTACTTC.

V gene TRBV6-5 combines with J gene TRBJ1-5; D is unresolved. Trimming left V 4 bases short and J 2 bases short, with 9 bases between. This CDR3 region has 14 residues. CDR1 and CDR2 from the germline V gene are MNHEY and SVGAGI. In DNA, the CDR3 is TGTGCCAGCAGTTCCCGGGTCCGCAATCAGCCCCAGCATTTT. Protein: CASSSRVRNQPQHF.

V usage is TRBV5-5 and J usage is TRBJ2-3; no clear D gene. Trimming removed 0 bases from V and 2 bases from J, with 7 bases in between. Germline assignment: CDR1 SGHKS and CDR2 YYEKEE (reference sequence). The CDR3 length is 14 residues. The CDR3 DNA is TGTGCCAGCAGCTTGGACGGCTACACAGATACGCAGTATTTT. Protein sequence: CASSLDGYTDTQYF.